The source of this TCR beta chain is a study of blood T cell repertoires in COVID-19. At the level of the study: Samples taken during acute and convalescent COVID-19 were collected in the United States, Italy and Spain. T cells, B-cell-depleted T cells, or PBMCs provided the cDNA or gDNA that served as material.

Authors' processing steps: Estimation of nucleated cell counts was performed using reference gene primer amplification. Profiling relied on immunoSEQ multiplex PCR, and the TCRdb table lists in-frame clones only, not all of them. From that table come the V and J calls and clone size; the DNA was used to work out D and trimming. The sample includes over 200,000 clones, roughly 80% of them seen just once. The TCR sequence derives from a human donor in a cohort sampled during active COVID-19. The sequencing input was peripheral blood.

In nucleotides, the CDR3 is TGTGCCAGCAGGCGGGACAGGGGAAGGGAGACCCAGTACTTC. Its protein product is CASRRDRGRETQYF. This chain joins TRBV7-2 and TRBJ2-5; 10 bases are a match to TRBD1. Germline CDR1 and CDR2: SGHTA and FQGNSA. V shed 6 bases and J 5 bases; nucleotides not matched to a gene: 6. This CDR3 has 14 residues.